The T cell receptor beta chain under discussion was sequenced for a study of response to subunit inactivated influenza vaccine. This clonotype was observed many times. CDR3 length: 14 residues. V lost 4 bases, J lost 2 bases, and 13 bases lay in between. Germline CDR1 is SGHKS and CDR2 is YYEKEE (reference sequence). TCRdb used MiXCR to reprocess the RT-PCR reads, holding one entry per CDR3 protein. The table records more than 550,000 distinct CDR3 sequences, 12% of them present only once. The material was PBMCs from blood, obtained on the day of vaccination. The chain couples TRBV5-5 to TRBJ2-7; D remains unclear. This sequence was found in a man between 50 and 59 years old who received an inactivated influenza vaccine. The CDR3 DNA follows: TGTGCCAGCAGCCCTCTGGTTCCGACCTACGAGCAGTACTTC. Translation gives CASSPLVPTYEQYF.